This T cell receptor (beta chain) was documented in a study of blood T cell repertoires in COVID-19. Study at large: From T cells, B-cell-depleted T cells, or PBMCs came the material, which was cDNA or gDNA.

CDR1 LNHDA and CDR2 SQIVND come from the germline V gene (reference sequence). This CDR3 has 15 residues. V was clipped by 1 base and J by 0 bases, with 10 bases between them. Sequencing used immunoSEQ multiplex PCR; TCRdb keeps in-frame clones, though not all of them. The table shows roughly 390,000 clones, with more than 70% occurring only once. This receptor was obtained from a woman between 25 and 40 years old with COVID-19, enrolled during active disease. The chain is built from TRBV19 and TRBJ2-7, with D possibly matching TRBD2 (5 bases). The source material was peripheral blood. In DNA, the CDR3 is TGTGCCAGTAGTATAGGCGGGCTCCTCTCCTACGAGCAGTACTTC. It specifies CASSIGGLLSYEQYF.